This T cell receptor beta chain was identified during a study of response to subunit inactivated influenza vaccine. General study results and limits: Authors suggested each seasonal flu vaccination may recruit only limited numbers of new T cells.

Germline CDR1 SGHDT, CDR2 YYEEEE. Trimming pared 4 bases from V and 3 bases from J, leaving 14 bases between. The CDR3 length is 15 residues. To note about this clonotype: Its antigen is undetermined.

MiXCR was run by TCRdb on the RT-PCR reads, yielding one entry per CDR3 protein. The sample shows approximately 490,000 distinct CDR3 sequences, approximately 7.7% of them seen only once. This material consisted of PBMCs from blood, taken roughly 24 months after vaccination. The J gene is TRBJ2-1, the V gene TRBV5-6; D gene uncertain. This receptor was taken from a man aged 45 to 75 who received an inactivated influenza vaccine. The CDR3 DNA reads TGTGCCAGCAGCACGAGCCCGACACACTACAATGAGCAGTTCTTC. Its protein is CASSTSPTHYNEQFF. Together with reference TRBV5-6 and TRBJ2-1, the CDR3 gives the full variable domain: DAGVTQSPTHLIKTRGQQVTLRCSPKSGHDTVSWYQQALGQGPQFIFQYYEEEERQRGNFPDRFSGHQFPNYSSELNVNALLLGDSALYLCASSTSPTHYNEQFFGPGTRLTVL.